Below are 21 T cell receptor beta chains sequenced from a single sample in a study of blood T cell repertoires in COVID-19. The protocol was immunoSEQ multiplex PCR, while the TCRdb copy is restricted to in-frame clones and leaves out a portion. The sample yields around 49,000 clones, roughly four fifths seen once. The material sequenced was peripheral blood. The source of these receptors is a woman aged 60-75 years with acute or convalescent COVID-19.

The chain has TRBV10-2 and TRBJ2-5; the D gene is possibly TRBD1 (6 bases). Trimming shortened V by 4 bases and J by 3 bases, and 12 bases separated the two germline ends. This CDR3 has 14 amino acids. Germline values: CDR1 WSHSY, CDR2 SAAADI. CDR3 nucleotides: TGCGCCAGCAGTGTGAGGGCAGGGGAAGAGACCCAGTACTTC. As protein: CASSVRAGEETQYF.

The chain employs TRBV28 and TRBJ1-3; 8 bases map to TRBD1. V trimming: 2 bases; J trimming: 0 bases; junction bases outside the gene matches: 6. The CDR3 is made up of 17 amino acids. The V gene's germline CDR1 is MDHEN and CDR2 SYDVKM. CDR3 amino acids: CASSLITGGISGNTIYF. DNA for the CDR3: TGTGCCAGCAGTTTAATTACAGGGGGGATCTCTGGAAACACCATATATTTT.

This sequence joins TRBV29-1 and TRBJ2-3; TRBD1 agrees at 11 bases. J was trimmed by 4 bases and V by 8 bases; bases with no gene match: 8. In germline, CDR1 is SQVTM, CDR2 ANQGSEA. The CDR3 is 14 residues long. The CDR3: CSLTRTGGADTQYF. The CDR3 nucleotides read TGCAGCCTGACGCGGACAGGGGGCGCAGATACGCAGTATTTT.

The chain's CDR3 is CASSDSSYNSPLHF. DNA for the CDR3: TGTGCCAGCAGCGATAGCTCCTATAATTCACCCCTCCACTTT. V usage is TRBV11-3 and J usage is TRBJ1-6; D uncertain. Germline CDR1 SGHNT, CDR2 YENEEA. The CDR3 spans 14 residues. Trimming removed 5 bases from V and 0 bases from J, with 5 bases in between.

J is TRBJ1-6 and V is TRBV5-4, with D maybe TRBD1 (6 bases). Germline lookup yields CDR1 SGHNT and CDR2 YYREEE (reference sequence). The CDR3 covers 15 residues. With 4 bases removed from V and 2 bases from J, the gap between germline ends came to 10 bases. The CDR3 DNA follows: TGTGCCAGCAGCCCCGGGACAACCTATAATTCACCCCTCCACTTT. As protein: CASSPGTTYNSPLHF. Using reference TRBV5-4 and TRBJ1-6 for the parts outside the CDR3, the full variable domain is ETGVTQSPTHLIKTRGQQVTLRCSSQSGHNTVSWYQQALGQGPQFIFQYYREEENGRGNFPPRFSGLQFPNYSSELNVNALELDDSALYLCASSPGTTYNSPLHFGNGTRLTVT.

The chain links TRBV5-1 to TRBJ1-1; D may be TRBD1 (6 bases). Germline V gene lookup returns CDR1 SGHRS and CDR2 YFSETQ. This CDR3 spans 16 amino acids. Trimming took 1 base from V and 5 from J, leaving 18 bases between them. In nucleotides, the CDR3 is TGCGCCAGCAGCTTGATACAGGGCCGGGGAGCAACTGAAGCTTTCTTT. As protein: CASSLIQGRGATEAFF. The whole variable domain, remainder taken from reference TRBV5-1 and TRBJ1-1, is KAGVTQTPRYLIKTRGQQVTLSCSPISGHRSVSWYQQTPGQGLQFLFEYFSETQRNKGNFPGRFSGRQFSNSRSEMNVSTLELGDSALYLCASSLIQGRGATEAFFGQGTRLTVV.

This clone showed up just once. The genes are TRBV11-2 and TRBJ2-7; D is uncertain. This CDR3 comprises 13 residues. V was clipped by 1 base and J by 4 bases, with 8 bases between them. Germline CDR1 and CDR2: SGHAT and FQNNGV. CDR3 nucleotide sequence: TGTGCCAGCAGCTTAGTGGTCGGTTACGAGCAGTACTTC. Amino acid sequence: CASSLVVGYEQYF.

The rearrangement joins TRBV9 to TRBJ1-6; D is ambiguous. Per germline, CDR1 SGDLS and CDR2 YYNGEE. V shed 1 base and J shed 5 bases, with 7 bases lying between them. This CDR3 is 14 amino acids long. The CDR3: CASSVNSDNSPLHF. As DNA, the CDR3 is TGTGCCAGCAGCGTAAACTCGGATAATTCACCCCTCCACTTT.

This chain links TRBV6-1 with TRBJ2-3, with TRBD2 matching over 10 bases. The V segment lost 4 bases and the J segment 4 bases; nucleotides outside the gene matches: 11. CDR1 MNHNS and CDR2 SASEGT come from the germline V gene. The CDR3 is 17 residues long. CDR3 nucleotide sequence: TGTGCCAGCAGTGTGTATCGAATAGCGGGGGGTTCAGATACGCAGTATTTT. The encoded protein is CASSVYRIAGGSDTQYF.

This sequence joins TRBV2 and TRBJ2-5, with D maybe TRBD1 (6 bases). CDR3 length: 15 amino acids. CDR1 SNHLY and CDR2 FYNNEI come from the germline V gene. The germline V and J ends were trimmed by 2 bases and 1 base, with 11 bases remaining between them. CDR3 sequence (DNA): TGTGCCAGCAGTGAATACAGGGCCGTCCAAGAGACCCAGTACTTC. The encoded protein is CASSEYRAVQETQYF.

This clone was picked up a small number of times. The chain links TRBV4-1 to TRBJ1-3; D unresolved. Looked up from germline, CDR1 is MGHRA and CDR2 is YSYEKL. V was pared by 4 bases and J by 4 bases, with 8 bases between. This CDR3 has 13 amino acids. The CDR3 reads CASSLGGGNTIYF. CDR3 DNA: TGCGCCAGCAGCCTCGGAGGCGGAAACACCATATATTTT.

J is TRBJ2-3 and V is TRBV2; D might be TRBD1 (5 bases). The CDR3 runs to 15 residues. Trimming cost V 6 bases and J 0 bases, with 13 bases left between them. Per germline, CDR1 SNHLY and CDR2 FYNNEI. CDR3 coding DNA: TGTGCCAGCAGCTATCAGGGCTCTAGCACAGATACGCAGTATTTT. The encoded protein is CASSYQGSSTDTQYF.

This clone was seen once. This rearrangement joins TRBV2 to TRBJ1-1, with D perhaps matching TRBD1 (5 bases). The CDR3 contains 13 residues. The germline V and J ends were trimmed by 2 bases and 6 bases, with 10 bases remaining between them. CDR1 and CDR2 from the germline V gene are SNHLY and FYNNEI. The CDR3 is CASSEWVQAEAFF. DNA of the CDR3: TGTGCCAGCAGTGAATGGGTACAGGCTGAAGCTTTCTTT.

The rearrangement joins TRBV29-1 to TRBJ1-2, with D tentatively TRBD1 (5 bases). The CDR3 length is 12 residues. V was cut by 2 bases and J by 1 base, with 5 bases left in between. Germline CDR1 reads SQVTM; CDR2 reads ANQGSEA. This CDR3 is CSVERGNYGYTF. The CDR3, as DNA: TGCAGCGTTGAAAGGGGTAACTATGGCTACACCTTC.

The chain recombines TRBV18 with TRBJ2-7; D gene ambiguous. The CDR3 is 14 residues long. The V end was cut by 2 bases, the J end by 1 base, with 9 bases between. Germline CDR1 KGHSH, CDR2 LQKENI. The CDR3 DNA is TGTGCCAGCTCACCAGCCGCGGCATCCTACGAGCAGTACTTC. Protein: CASSPAAASYEQYF.

The CDR3, as DNA: TGTGCCAGCAGCGTGACAGGGGAAGAAGGTGAAAAACTGTTTTTT. It codes for CASSVTGEEGEKLFF. The chain couples TRBV9 to TRBJ1-4; 8 nucleotides match TRBD1. The CDR3 loop spans 15 amino acids. Germline CDR1 reads SGDLS; CDR2 reads YYNGEE. V gave up 2 bases and J gave up 7 bases; unmatched junction bases: 7.

The CDR3 DNA sequence: TGCGCCAGCAGCCCACAGGATCCCACTAATGAAAAACTGTTTTTT. This codes for CASSPQDPTNEKLFF. The chain links TRBV5-1 to TRBJ1-4; D is possibly TRBD1 (5 bases). From germline, CDR1 is SGHRS and CDR2 YFSETQ. V was shortened by 4 bases and J by 2 bases, with 12 bases between the two germline ends. CDR3 length: 15 amino acids.

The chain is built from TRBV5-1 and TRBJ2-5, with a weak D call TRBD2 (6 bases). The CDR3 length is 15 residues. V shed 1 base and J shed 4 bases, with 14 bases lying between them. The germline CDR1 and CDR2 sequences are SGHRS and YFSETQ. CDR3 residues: CASSLYGGVAETQYF. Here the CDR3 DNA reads TGCGCCAGCAGCTTGTACGGCGGGGTAGCAGAGACCCAGTACTTC. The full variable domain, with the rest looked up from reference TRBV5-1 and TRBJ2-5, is KAGVTQTPRYLIKTRGQQVTLSCSPISGHRSVSWYQQTPGQGLQFLFEYFSETQRNKGNFPGRFSGRQFSNSRSEMNVSTLELGDSALYLCASSLYGGVAETQYFGPGTRLLVL.

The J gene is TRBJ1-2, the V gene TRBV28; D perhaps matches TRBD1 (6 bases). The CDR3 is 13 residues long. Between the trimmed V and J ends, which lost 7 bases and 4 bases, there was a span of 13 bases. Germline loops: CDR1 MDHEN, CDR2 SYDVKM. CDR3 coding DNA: TGTGCCAGCACCCCAGGGGTCATCTATGGCTACACCTTC. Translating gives CASTPGVIYGYTF.

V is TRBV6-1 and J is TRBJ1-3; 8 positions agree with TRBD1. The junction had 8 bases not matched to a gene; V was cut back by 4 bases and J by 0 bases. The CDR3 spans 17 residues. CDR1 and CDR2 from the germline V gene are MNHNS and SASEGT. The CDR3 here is CASSGSGTGISGNTIYF. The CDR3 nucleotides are TGTGCCAGCAGTGGCTCCGGGACAGGCATCTCTGGAAACACCATATATTTT.

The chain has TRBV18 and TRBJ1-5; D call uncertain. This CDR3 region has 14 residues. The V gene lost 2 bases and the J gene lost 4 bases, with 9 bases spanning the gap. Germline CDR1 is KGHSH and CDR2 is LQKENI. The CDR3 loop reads CASSPVPGNQPQHF. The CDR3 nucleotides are TGTGCCAGCTCACCAGTGCCGGGAAATCAGCCCCAGCATTTT.